This T cell receptor beta chain comes out of a study of immune heterogeneity within non-small cell lung tumors. The overall study: Classification of the tumors gave several squamous cell carcinomas, approximately 10 non-squamous carcinomas and 1 not otherwise specified.

Findings of the study overall: Clonality of local T cells correlated moderately but significantly with local tumor mutational burden (R 0.3 to 0.4). Recurrence of identical dominant CDR3 beta clonotypes was observed across tumor sites within a patient, alongside site-unique high-frequency clones. The high-frequency T-cell receptor beta clonotypes mostly did not match up between individual patients.

From germline, CDR1 is SEHNR and CDR2 FQNEAQ (reference sequence). This CDR3 region has 12 residues. Comment on this clonotype: As yet, its antigen is unknown. At one end, the junction sequence differs from germline, possibly due to a read error.

The authors used about 540 ng of bulk tumor genomic DNA per sample as template. While surgery was under way, several biopsies spaced far apart were taken per primary tumor. The cohort was untreated, with newly diagnosed non-small cell lung cancer undergoing curative surgery. Multiplex PCR amplified TCR beta CDR3 with 32 V and 13 J primers. MiXCR, applied by TCRdb to the multiplex PCR reads, yields one record per CDR3 protein. The table records 15,000 to 20,000 distinct CDR3 sequences, 25% to 35% of them present only once. Specimen: lung tumor tissue. The chain carries TRBV7-9 and TRBJ1-2, with no clear D. The TCR sequence derives from a man aged 35 to 55 with non-small cell lung cancer. CDR3 amino acids: CASSFPGYGYAF. CDR3 nucleotide sequence: TGTGCCAGCAGCTTCCCCGGGTATGGCTACGCCTTC.